The rows below give T cell receptor beta chains drawn from one sample of a study of control samples from healthy donors and cancer patients. Here immunoSEQ multiplex PCR was the method, and the copy in TCRdb shows in-frame clones only, minus some. This repertoire shows over 150,000 clones, just under 95% found once; its top ten account for more than 1.1%. Sequenced material: blood. The receptors come from a man aged 18 to 30 in good health. CDR3s include the opening cysteine and the closing phenylalanine or tryptophan. The order of the fields is V gene, CDR3 protein.

V gene: TRBV12-5; CDR3 protein: CASGLRGGDIQYF
V gene: TRBV6-1; CDR3 protein: CASSGLTGALRSEQYF
V gene: TRBV5-1; CDR3 protein: CASSLSRGNTEAFF
V gene: TRBV7-7; CDR3 protein: CASSPQGDGYTF
V gene: TRBV6-6; CDR3 protein: CASSYGGQDNQPQHF
V gene: TRBV3-1/TRBV3-2; CDR3 protein: CASSQGQGRGNTIYF
V gene: TRBV28; CDR3 protein: CASSSYTYEQFF
V gene: TRBV7-2; CDR3 protein: CASSPRQATNEKLFF
V gene: TRBV30; CDR3 protein: CAWSVIPNYGYTF
V gene: TRBV19; CDR3 protein: CASLSRGTDTQYF
V gene: TRBV3-1/TRBV3-2; CDR3 protein: CASSRGGQPQHF
V gene: TRBV30; CDR3 protein: CAWSPPGQANEKLFF
V gene: TRBV19; CDR3 protein: CASSMQGNEQYF
V gene: TRBV30; CDR3 protein: CAWTRGYGYTF
V gene: TRBV5-6; CDR3 protein: CASSSASWSPLHF
V gene: TRBV19; CDR3 protein: CASSVGGAGYGYTF
V gene: TRBV2; CDR3 protein: CASRHREFQETQYF
V gene: TRBV10-1; CDR3 protein: CATSCINTEAFF
V gene: TRBV6-1; CDR3 protein: CASSEVPPGGTYNEQFF
V gene: TRBV18; CDR3 protein: CASSPTGGLFINTEAFF
V gene: TRBV7-6; CDR3 protein: CASSHRQKNTGELFF
V gene: TRBV29-1; CDR3 protein: CSVVIRQMNTEAFF
V gene: TRBV6-5; CDR3 protein: CASTPGGDQETQYF
V gene: TRBV6-1; CDR3 protein: CASSDPHRDRELFF
V gene: TRBV3-1/TRBV3-2; CDR3 protein: CASSPFRQGSEAFF
V gene: TRBV28; CDR3 protein: CASRAYGDSYEQYF
V gene: TRBV4-1; CDR3 protein: CASTPRGYNEQFF
V gene: TRBV19; CDR3 protein: CASTRTGNTEAFF
V gene: TRBV6-1; CDR3 protein: CASSEATDPKNQPQHF
V gene: TRBV10-1; CDR3 protein: CASSEIRTGASPLHF
V gene: TRBV28; CDR3 protein: CASSLNGGGGYGYTF
V gene: TRBV12-3/TRBV12-4; CDR3 protein: CASSLERDSPLHF
V gene: TRBV9; CDR3 protein: CASSGGSPLQFF